Below, 31 T cell receptor beta chains from the same sample are listed, as sequenced in a study of regulatory T cells in long-lasting Graves disease. Documented time point: newly diagnosed GD, antithyroid drugs for less than 3 months. Construction of the TCR library relied on RNA isolated from PBMCs. Through Arm-PCR of CDR3 regions and iRepertoire HTBI primers, TCR beta libraries were built. Each CDR3 protein is one row after TCRdb ran MiXCR on the multiplex PCR reads. This sample has over 350,000 distinct CDR3 sequences, with about 15% found just once. This same sample was also taken into another study, of T cells in Graves' hyperthyroidism and ophthalmopathy.

The sequencing used peripheral blood mononuclear cells (PBMCs), collected at new diagnosis, from a patient treated with antithyroid drugs. These receptors were collected from a woman in her 50s with Graves disease.

This sequence joins TRBV28 and TRBJ2-2; TRBD1 matches at 7 bases. This CDR3 is 15 amino acids long. Trimming at V came to 6 bases and at J to 8 bases, leaving 12 bases not matched to a gene. Germline loops: CDR1 MDHEN, CDR2 SYDVKM. DNA for the CDR3: TGTGCCAGCAGACACCAGGACAGGTCGGGAGGGGAGCTGTTTTTT. Encoded protein: CASRHQDRSGGELFF.

The J gene is TRBJ2-2, the V gene TRBV18; 13 bases line up with TRBD2. The CDR3 consists of 17 residues. Germline CDR1 KGHSH, CDR2 LQKENI. Trimming cost V 3 bases and J 4 bases; bases outside gene matches: 5. The CDR3 here is CASSPPGLAGSTGELFF. The DNA of the CDR3 is TGTGCCAGCTCACCTCCGGGACTAGCGGGAAGCACCGGGGAGCTGTTTTTT.

The chain joins TRBV7-9 to TRBJ1-1; 7 bases align to TRBD1. The trim removed 5 bases at V and 1 base at J, leaving 7 bases unmatched. The CDR3 runs to 15 residues. Germline V gene data show CDR1 as SEHNR and CDR2 as FQNEAQ (reference sequence). The CDR3 region has the DNA TGTGCCAGCAGCCCTTCGACAGGGAGGAACACTGAAGCTTTCTTT. Translation: CASSPSTGRNTEAFF.

This clonotype was counted only a few times. This rearrangement joins TRBV29-1 to TRBJ1-2; D not resolved. This CDR3 has 12 amino acids. Germline V lookup: CDR1 SQVTM, CDR2 ANQGSEA. V lost 1 base and J 2 bases, leaving 5 bases between the germline ends. CDR3 DNA sequence: TGCAGCGTTGAAGGGGTAAACTATGGCTACACCTTC. Its translation: CSVEGVNYGYTF.

V is TRBV28 and J is TRBJ1-2; 7 bases map to TRBD1. CDR1 and CDR2 (germline): MDHEN, SYDVKM. V gave up 4 bases and J gave up 2 bases; unmatched junction bases: 7. The length of the CDR3 is 15 residues. The CDR3 coding sequence is TGTGCCAGCAGTTCGCCGGGACAGCGGAACTATGGCTACACCTTC. Its translation is CASSSPGQRNYGYTF.

This clonotype was found a few times. The chain couples TRBV27 to TRBJ2-2; tentative D call: TRBD1 (6 bases). The CDR3 spans 15 residues. Trimming pared 7 bases from V and 0 bases from J, leaving 12 bases between. Looked up from germline, CDR1 is MNHEY and CDR2 is SMNVEV (reference sequence). DNA for the CDR3: TGTGCCAGCACTTCCCAGGGGTCGAACACCGGGGAGCTGTTTTTT. This sequence encodes CASTSQGSNTGELFF.

At least ten counts were recorded for this clonotype. The chain carries TRBV4-2 and TRBJ2-1; the D gene is possibly TRBD2 (7 bases). This CDR3 has 17 residues. Germline CDR1 reads LGHNA; CDR2 reads YNFKEQ. With 0 bases removed from V and 7 bases from J, the gap between germline ends came to 19 bases. This CDR3 reads CASSQDSGGGSSNEQFF. The CDR3 region has the DNA TGTGCCAGCAGCCAAGATTCCGGGGGCGGGAGCTCGAATGAGCAGTTCTTC.

This clonotype has a count of ten or more. The rearrangement uses TRBV28 and TRBJ1-5; TRBD1 matches at 8 bases. With V trimmed by 3 bases and J by 4 bases, 5 bases remained unmatched. The CDR3 sequence is 15 residues long. Per germline, CDR1 MDHEN and CDR2 SYDVKM. The CDR3 spells CASSLGTGNNQPQHF. The CDR3 DNA is TGTGCCAGCAGTTTGGGGACAGGTAATAATCAGCCCCAGCATTTT.

The CDR3 DNA follows: TGTGCCATCAGTGAGGGAGACAGGTTGGGAAACACCATATATTTT. Translation gives CAISEGDRLGNTIYF. The V gene is TRBV10-3, the J gene TRBJ1-3; TRBD1 is a possible D gene (6 bases). Between the trimmed V and J ends, which lost 2 bases and 4 bases, there was a span of 12 bases. Germline V gives CDR1 ENHRY, CDR2 SYGVKD. This CDR3 contains 15 residues.

With regard to this clonotype: A much larger clone sits a single nucleotide away, making a read error possible. The chain employs TRBV7-6 and TRBJ1-5, with TRBD1 matching 8 bases. The CDR3 length is 13 residues. Trimming cost V 3 bases and J 7 bases; bases outside gene matches: 2. The germline V gene encodes CDR1 SGHVS and CDR2 FNYEAQ. DNA for the CDR3: TGTGCCAGCAGCTTGACAGGGGAACAGCCCCAGCATTTT. Amino acids: CASSLTGEQPQHF.

This clonotype was recorded many times. The chain employs TRBV7-9 and TRBJ2-3; D is possibly TRBD1 (5 bases). CDR1 is SEHNR and CDR2 is FQNEAQ in the germline V gene (reference sequence). V shed 1 base and J shed 1 base, with 6 bases lying between them. This CDR3 is 14 amino acids long. The CDR3: CASSLEGGTDTQYF. The CDR3 nucleotides are TGTGCCAGCAGCTTAGAAGGGGGCACAGATACGCAGTATTTT.

This chain links TRBV6-2 or TRBV6-3 with TRBJ2-3; D may correspond to TRBD1 or TRBD2 (5 bases each). V dropped 2 bases and J dropped 0 bases, with 9 bases sitting between them. Germline CDR1 is MNHEY and CDR2 is SVGEGT. This CDR3 is built from 15 residues. The CDR3 is CASSYRGYSTDTQYF. The CDR3 bases are TGTGCCAGCAGTTACCGGGGCTACAGCACAGATACGCAGTATTTT.

The rearrangement uses TRBV30 and TRBJ1-5; D is perhaps TRBD1 (6 bases). The CDR3 extends over 16 amino acids. The V end was cut by 8 bases, the J end by 0 bases, with 20 bases between. Looked up from germline, CDR1 is GTSNPN and CDR2 is SVGIG (reference sequence). Here the CDR3 reads CARGPDRTNSNQPQHF. Written as DNA, the CDR3 is TGTGCCCGGGGACCGGACAGAACGAATAGCAATCAGCCCCAGCATTTT.

This clonotype was found a few times. The V and J genes are TRBV7-9 and TRBJ2-1; TRBD2 matches at 7 bases. V shed 5 bases, J shed 7 bases, and the junction held 11 bases outside the gene matches. The CDR3 extends over 15 amino acids. CDR1 SEHNR and CDR2 FQNEAQ come from the germline V gene (reference sequence). CDR3 sequence (DNA): TGTGCCAGCAGCCAAGTGGGGGAGGGGTTAAATGAGCAGTTCTTC. Protein product: CASSQVGEGLNEQFF. Variable domain in full (rest from reference TRBV7-9 and TRBJ2-1): DTGVSQNPRHKITKRGQNVTFRCDPISEHNRLYWYRQTLGQGPEFLTYFQNEAQLEKSRLLSDRFSAERPKGSFSTLEIQRTEQGDSAMYLCASSQVGEGLNEQFFGPGTRLTVL.

This clonotype was seen at least ten times. V and J are TRBV28 and TRBJ2-2, with 8 positions matching TRBD2. The trim removed 4 bases at V and 10 bases at J, leaving 14 bases unmatched. The CDR3 sequence is 16 residues long. CDR1 MDHEN and CDR2 SYDVKM come from the germline V gene. Written as DNA, the CDR3 is TGTGCCAGCAGTTCCGGCCCGGGACTAGGCCCCGAGGAGCTGTTTTTT. Its translation: CASSSGPGLGPEELFF.

J is TRBJ2-7 and V is TRBV11-3, with 8 bases identical to TRBD1. Per germline, CDR1 SGHNT and CDR2 YENEEA. This CDR3 is built from 15 residues. V lost 2 bases to trimming and J lost 3 bases; unmatched junction nucleotides: 6. The CDR3 protein is CASSLMSGGDYEQYF. In nucleotides, the CDR3 is TGTGCCAGCAGCTTAATGTCAGGGGGCGACTACGAGCAGTACTTC.

This clonotype was detected only a few times. One end of the junction does not line up with germline, which may come from a read error. The chain employs TRBV28 and TRBJ2-1; D is perhaps TRBD1 or TRBD2 (5 bases each). CDR3 length equals 18 residues. The V gene's germline CDR1 is MDHEN and CDR2 SYDVKM. CDR3 DNA sequence: TGTGCCAGCAGAGACTTGGGATCCCCCGGTCGTCGGGGCAATGGGCAGTTCTTC. This encodes CASRDLGSPGRRGNGQFF.

There are many counts of this clonotype. The V call is TRBV2, the J call TRBJ1-2; 11 nucleotides line up with TRBD1. The CDR3 totals 15 residues. Trimming took 5 bases from V and 5 from J; bases not matched to a gene: 7. Germline V CDR1 and CDR2: SNHLY, FYNNEI. The DNA of the CDR3 is TGTGCCAGCAGTACGGACAGGGGGCGGTTTTATGGCTACACCTTC. Translating gives CASSTDRGRFYGYTF.

There are a few counts of this clonotype. V and J are TRBV6-1 and TRBJ2-5; D may be TRBD2 (6 bases). This CDR3 region has 16 residues. V was clipped by 6 bases and J by 5 bases, with 22 bases between them. Germline CDR1 and CDR2: MNHNS and SASEGT. The CDR3 DNA reads as TGTGCCAGCAGGGAACCGGGTGCGGGGAAGGGGGAGACCCAGTACTTC. Translation gives CASREPGAGKGETQYF.

V gene TRBV4-1 combines with J gene TRBJ2-5; 7 positions match TRBD2. Germline V gene lookup returns CDR1 MGHRA and CDR2 YSYEKL. With 4 bases clipped from V and 4 bases from J, the junction kept 12 bases outside the gene matches. The CDR3 has 16 amino acids. CDR3 bases: TGCGCCAGCAGCCCGAGCACTAGCGAAGGAACAGAGACCCAGTACTTC. This encodes CASSPSTSEGTETQYF.

This clonotype turned up a few times. The rearrangement uses TRBV7-9 and TRBJ1-2, with D hard to call. Per the germline V gene, CDR1 is SEHNR and CDR2 is FQNEAQ (reference sequence). The CDR3 loop spans 15 amino acids. V lost 2 bases and J 4 bases, leaving 14 bases between the germline ends. The chain's CDR3 is CASSLNGLPGYGYTF. The DNA of the CDR3 is TGTGCCAGCAGCTTAAACGGGTTGCCCGGCTATGGCTACACCTTC.

This clonotype was seen more than once but under ten times. The chain combines TRBV10-3 with TRBJ1-4; the D is unclear. The germline V and J ends were trimmed by 3 bases and 3 bases, with 11 bases remaining between them. Germline CDR1 is ENHRY and CDR2 is SYGVKD. CDR3 length: 15 residues. The CDR3 nucleotides are TGTGCCATCAGTGACTTCGACGCCGCTAATGAAAAACTGTTTTTT. This sequence encodes CAISDFDAANEKLFF.

This clonotype has a handful of counts. The chain employs TRBV6-5 and TRBJ1-4, with a weak D call TRBD1 (6 bases). The CDR3 runs to 17 residues. Germline CDR1 and CDR2: MNHEY and SVGAGI. V was clipped by 0 bases and J by 7 bases, with 18 bases between them. The chain's CDR3 is CASSYSGTGGLVEKLFF. The CDR3 DNA reads TGTGCCAGCAGTTACTCGGGGACTGGGGGGCTGGTTGAAAAACTGTTTTTT.

This clonotype was observed a few times. The gene calls are TRBV5-1 and TRBJ2-7; 9 nucleotides line up with TRBD2. Germline CDR1 reads SGHRS; CDR2 reads YFSETQ. There are 15 residues in the CDR3. The ends lost 1 base at V and 3 bases at J; junction bases unmatched: 5. In DNA form, the CDR3 reads TGCGCCAGCAGCTTGCTAGCGGGAATTGACTACGAGCAGTACTTC. The encoded protein is CASSLLAGIDYEQYF.

This clonotype has a count of ten or more. The chain has TRBV6-1 and TRBJ2-7; no reliable D call. The CDR3 is 11 residues long. Between the trimmed V and J ends, which lost 4 bases and 12 bases, there was a span of 13 bases. Germline V gene sequence: CDR1 MNHNS, CDR2 SASEGT. CDR3 amino acids: CASSGTEARYF. CDR3 nucleotides: TGTGCCAGCAGTGGGACCGAGGCCAGGTACTTC.

This clonotype was counted many times. The genes are TRBV18 and TRBJ1-1, with TRBD1 identical over 7 bases. This CDR3 is built from 15 residues. V lost 2 bases to trimming and J lost 1 base; unmatched junction nucleotides: 4. Germline values: CDR1 KGHSH, CDR2 LQKENI. The CDR3 sequence is CASSPSGQQNTEAFF. The CDR3, as DNA: TGTGCCAGCTCACCATCGGGACAGCAGAACACTGAAGCTTTCTTT.

The chain links TRBV12-3 or TRBV12-4 to TRBJ1-5, with 7 bases that match TRBD1. This CDR3 contains 16 residues. The J segment lost 7 bases and the V segment lost 4 bases, leaving 13 bases of the junction unmatched. CDR3 loop: CASSSHPTGRGQPQHF. The CDR3 region has the DNA TGTGCCAGCAGTTCCCACCCGACAGGGCGGGGGCAGCCCCAGCATTTT.

This clonotype was seen only a few times. CDR3 sequence reads: CASSLGGGHYEQYF. CDR3 nucleotides: TGTGCCAGCAGCTTAGGAGGGGGTCACTACGAGCAGTACTTC. This chain joins TRBV13 and TRBJ2-7, with a weak D call TRBD1 (6 bases). Germline V lookup: CDR1 PRHDT, CDR2 FYEKMQ (reference sequence). Trimming shortened V by 0 bases and J by 3 bases, and 9 bases separated the two germline ends. The CDR3 sequence is 14 residues long.

This clonotype was observed many times. The genes are TRBV2 and TRBJ2-1; D gene uncertain. Trimming took off 3 bases at V and 4 bases at J, with 16 bases between the two ends. CDR1 SNHLY and CDR2 FYNNEI come from the germline V gene. The length of the CDR3 is 16 residues. The CDR3 nucleotides read TGTGCCAGCAGTGATCTTCCCCTCCCCCCTTACAATGAGCAGTTCTTC. Protein product: CASSDLPLPPYNEQFF.

This clonotype has ten or more counts. The rearrangement uses TRBV11-2 and TRBJ2-7, with a weak D call TRBD1 (6 bases). CDR1 is SGHAT and CDR2 is FQNNGV in the germline V gene. The germline V and J ends were trimmed by 7 bases and 1 base, with 17 bases remaining between them. The length of the CDR3 is 15 residues. The chain's CDR3 is CASKLQDSQSYEQYF. The CDR3, as DNA: TGTGCCAGCAAGCTACAGGACAGCCAGTCCTACGAGCAGTACTTC.

This clonotype was picked up a small number of times. This chain joins TRBV2 and TRBJ1-2, with D possibly being TRBD1 (5 bases). There are 13 residues in the CDR3. With 5 bases removed from V and 2 bases from J, the gap between germline ends came to 9 bases. Per germline, CDR1 SNHLY and CDR2 FYNNEI. The CDR3: CASSKTENYGYTF. Here the CDR3 DNA reads TGTGCCAGCAGTAAGACAGAAAACTATGGCTACACCTTC.